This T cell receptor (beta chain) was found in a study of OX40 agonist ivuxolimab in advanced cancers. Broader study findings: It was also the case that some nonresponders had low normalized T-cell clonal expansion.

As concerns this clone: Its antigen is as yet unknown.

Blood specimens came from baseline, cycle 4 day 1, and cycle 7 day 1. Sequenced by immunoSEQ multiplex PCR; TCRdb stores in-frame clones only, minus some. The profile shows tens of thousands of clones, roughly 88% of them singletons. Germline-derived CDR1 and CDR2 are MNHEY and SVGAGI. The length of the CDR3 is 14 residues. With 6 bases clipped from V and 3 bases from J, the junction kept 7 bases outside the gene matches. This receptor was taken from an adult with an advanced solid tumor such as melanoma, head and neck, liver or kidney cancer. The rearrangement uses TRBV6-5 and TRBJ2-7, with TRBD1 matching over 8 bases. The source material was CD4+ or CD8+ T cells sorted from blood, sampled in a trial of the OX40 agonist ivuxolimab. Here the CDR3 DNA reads TGTGCCAGCAGGGGGACAGGAGGACACTACGAGCAGTACTTC. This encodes CASRGTGGHYEQYF.